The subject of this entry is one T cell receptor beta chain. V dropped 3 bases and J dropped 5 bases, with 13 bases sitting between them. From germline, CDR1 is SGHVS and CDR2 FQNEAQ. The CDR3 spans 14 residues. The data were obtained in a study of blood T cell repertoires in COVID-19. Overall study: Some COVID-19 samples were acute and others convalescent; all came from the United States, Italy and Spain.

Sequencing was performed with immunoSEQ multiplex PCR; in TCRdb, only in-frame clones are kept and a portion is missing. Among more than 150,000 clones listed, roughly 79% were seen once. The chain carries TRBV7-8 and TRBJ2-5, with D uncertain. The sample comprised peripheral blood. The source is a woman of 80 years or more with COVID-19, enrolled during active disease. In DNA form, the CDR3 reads TGTGCCAGCAGCTTCGGTAGTCGTCTGGAGACCCAGTACTTC. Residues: CASSFGSRLETQYF.